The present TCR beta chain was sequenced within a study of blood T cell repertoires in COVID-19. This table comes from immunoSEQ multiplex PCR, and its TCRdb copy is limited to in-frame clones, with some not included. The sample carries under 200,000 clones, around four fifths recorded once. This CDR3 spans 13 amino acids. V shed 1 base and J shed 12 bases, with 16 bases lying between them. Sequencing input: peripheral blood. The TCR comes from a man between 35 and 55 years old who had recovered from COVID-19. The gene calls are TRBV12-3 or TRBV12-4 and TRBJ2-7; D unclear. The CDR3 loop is CASSLGQAYVGYF. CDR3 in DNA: TGTGCCAGCAGTTTAGGGCAGGCCTACGTGGGGTACTTC.